The 2 T cell receptor beta chains below all came from one sample that was sequenced in a study of neurological immune-mediated disorders. In TCRdb, the 5' RACE reads were re-called with MiXCR into one record per CDR3 protein. This repertoire shows around 67,000 distinct CDR3 sequences, 5.2% found once; its top ten account for approximately 7.4%. Material: PBMCs. Receptors originate from a man between 18 and 35 years old with multiple sclerosis.

This clonotype was recorded many times. This chain uses TRBV7-3 with TRBJ2-3; 13 bases map to TRBD2. With V trimmed by 5 bases and J by 0 bases, 8 bases remained unmatched. This CDR3 has 18 residues. Germline V gene sequence: CDR1 SGHTA, CDR2 FQGTGA. The DNA of the CDR3 is TGTGCCAGCAGCCGAGGACTAGCGGGGGTTTCTAGCACAGATACGCAGTATTTT. Encoded protein: CASSRGLAGVSSTDTQYF. The variable domain in full, with the rest retrieved from reference TRBV7-3 and TRBJ2-3, is GAGVSQTPSNKVTEKGKYVELRCDPISGHTALYWYRQSLGQGPEFLIYFQGTGAADDSGLPNDRFFAVRPEGSVSTLKIQRTERGDSAVYLCASSRGLAGVSSTDTQYFGPGTRLTVL.

This clonotype was recorded many times. The chain links TRBV5-5 to TRBJ2-7, with D perhaps TRBD1 or TRBD2 (5 bases each). CDR1 is SGHKS, CDR2 YYEKEE, per germline (reference sequence). This CDR3 comprises 13 residues. Trimming took 4 bases from V and 7 from J, leaving 15 bases between them. The CDR3 spells CASSPGTWREQYF. CDR3 DNA sequence: TGTGCCAGCAGCCCCGGGACCTGGAGAGAGCAGTACTTC.